Shown below are 26 T cell receptor beta chains from a single sample sequenced in a study of OX40 agonist ivuxolimab in advanced cancers. Clones were read by immunoSEQ multiplex PCR, and TCRdb kept only the in-frame ones, dropping some. The table includes about 90,000 clones, 91% detected once. Sequences were derived from CD4+ or CD8+ T cells sorted from blood, sampled in a trial of the OX40 agonist ivuxolimab. Source of these receptors: an adult with an advanced solid tumor such as melanoma, head and neck, liver or kidney cancer.

The chain is built from TRBV30 and TRBJ2-7; 8 bases map to TRBD2. CDR1 is GTSNPN, CDR2 SVGIG, per germline (reference sequence). Unmatched junction bases numbered 2, after V lost 4 bases and J lost 3 bases. The CDR3 is made up of 12 amino acids. CDR3 DNA sequence: TGTGCCTGGAACCTAGCGGGCTACGAGCAGTACTTC. Amino acids: CAWNLAGYEQYF.

The chain employs TRBV7-5 and TRBJ2-1. TRBV7-5 represents a pseudogene. The CDR3 is made up of 18 amino acids. CDR3 coding DNA: TGTGCCAGAAGCTGGCATGACCCGTCCTGCGGACGTTACAATGAGCAGTTCTTC. Protein sequence: CARSWHDPSCGRYNEQFF.

The gene calls are TRBV5-1 and TRBJ1-2; the match to TRBD1 covers 7 bases. CDR3 size: 15 residues. Germline-derived CDR1 and CDR2 are SGHRS and YFSETQ. Trimming cost V 1 base and J 3 bases; bases outside gene matches: 6. The DNA of the CDR3 is TGCGCCAGCAGCTTGAAAGAGGGGGCTGACTATGGCTACACCTTC. It specifies CASSLKEGADYGYTF.

The rearrangement links TRBV29-1 to TRBJ2-2; the D is unclear. CDR3 size: 15 residues. With 2 bases removed from V and 5 bases from J, the gap between germline ends came to 15 bases. Germline values: CDR1 SQVTM, CDR2 ANQGSEA. In DNA, the CDR3 is TGCAGCGTTGAACCGGGCGACAAAGAGACCGGGGAGCTGTTTTTT. Protein product: CSVEPGDKETGELFF.

The V call is TRBV7-9, the J call TRBJ2-1; TRBD1 matches at 7 bases. The CDR3 is 15 residues long. Losses at the gene ends were 1 base for V and 8 bases for J; bases not matched to a gene: 8. Germline values: CDR1 SEHNR, CDR2 FQNEAQ (reference sequence). The CDR3 is CASSLGTGLGDEQFF. In DNA form, the CDR3 reads TGTGCCAGCAGCTTAGGGACAGGTCTCGGCGATGAGCAGTTCTTC.

The gene calls are TRBV11-2 and TRBJ2-5; the match to TRBD1 covers 10 bases. Per the germline V gene, CDR1 is SGHAT and CDR2 is FQNNGV. The CDR3 loop spans 13 amino acids. V gave up 6 bases and J gave up 2 bases; unmatched junction bases: 0. The CDR3 protein is CASRGQGQETQYF. CDR3 coding DNA: TGTGCCAGCAGGGGACAGGGGCAAGAGACCCAGTACTTC.

In its sample, this clone was seen once. The gene calls are TRBV6-5 and TRBJ1-1; no clear D. V lost 2 bases and J 6 bases, leaving 13 bases between the germline ends. From germline, CDR1 is MNHEY and CDR2 SVGAGI. The CDR3 covers 14 residues. The CDR3 protein is CASSYKGSPPEAFF. The CDR3 region has the DNA TGTGCCAGCAGTTACAAGGGCAGTCCTCCTGAAGCTTTCTTT.

The chain has TRBV4-1 and TRBJ1-2, with 7 bases fitting TRBD1. CDR1 is MGHRA and CDR2 is YSYEKL in the germline V gene. V dropped 0 bases and J dropped 4; count of bases not matched to a gene: 5. The CDR3 contains 15 residues. CDR3 sequence: CASSQDIGTAYGYTF. In nucleotides, the CDR3 is TGCGCCAGCAGCCAAGATATCGGGACAGCCTATGGCTACACCTTC.

The rearrangement joins TRBV5-1 to TRBJ2-1; 7 bases are shared with TRBD1. There are 14 residues in the CDR3. J gave up 5 bases and V 1 base, and 3 bases lay outside the gene matches. From germline, CDR1 is SGHRS and CDR2 YFSETQ. CDR3 sequence: CASSLYRGNNEQFF. CDR3 in DNA: TGCGCCAGCAGCTTGTACAGGGGAAACAATGAGCAGTTCTTC.

This chain uses TRBV4-1 with TRBJ2-5, with TRBD2 matching over 11 bases. J was trimmed by 4 bases and V by 1 base; bases with no gene match: 5. Germline V gives CDR1 MGHRA, CDR2 YSYEKL. CDR3 length equals 16 residues. As DNA, the CDR3 is TGCGCCAGCAGCCAAGTCGCGCTAGCGGGAGGAGAGACCCAGTACTTC. It codes for CASSQVALAGGETQYF.

The rearrangement links TRBV6-6 to TRBJ1-5; D remains unclear. Germline lookup yields CDR1 MNHNY and CDR2 SVGAGI (reference sequence). V dropped 2 bases and J dropped 0 bases, with 2 bases sitting between them. The length of the CDR3 is 13 residues. The CDR3 DNA reads as TGTGCCAGCAGTTACCTTAGCAATCAGCCCCAGCATTTT. This codes for CASSYLSNQPQHF.

The J gene is TRBJ2-7, the V gene TRBV7-9; 11 nucleotides match TRBD1. The CDR3 is 15 residues long. Per the germline V gene, CDR1 is SEHNR and CDR2 is FQNEAQ (reference sequence). The ends lost 5 bases at V and 4 bases at J; junction bases unmatched: 7. The DNA for the CDR3 is TGTGCCAGCAGCCGAGGACAGGGGGCGGGTTACGAGCAGTACTTC. This translates into CASSRGQGAGYEQYF.

This clone was counted only a few times. This rearrangement joins TRBV6-5 to TRBJ1-1, with TRBD1 matching 7 bases. Germline CDR1 is MNHEY and CDR2 is SVGAGI. The V and J ends lost 5 bases and 10 bases, in that order; junction bases with no gene match: 4. The CDR3 is 11 amino acids. CDR3 in amino acids: CASSNDRVAFF. The CDR3 DNA follows: TGTGCCAGCAGTAACGACAGGGTAGCTTTCTTT.

The genes are TRBV15 and TRBJ2-3; D gene ambiguous. Germline values: CDR1 LNHNV, CDR2 YYDKDF (reference sequence). V lost 2 bases to trimming and J lost 5 bases, with 8 bases between them. The CDR3 is 13 residues long. CDR3 in DNA: TGTGCCACCAGCAGACAAGGGATAGATACGCAGTATTTT. Translation: CATSRQGIDTQYF. The full variable domain, its missing parts supplied by reference TRBV15 and TRBJ2-3, is DAMVIQNPRYQVTQFGKPVTLSCSQTLNHNVMYWYQQKSSQAPKLLFHYYDKDFNNEADTPDNFQSRRPNTSFCFLDIRSPGLGDTAMYLCATSRQGIDTQYFGPGTRLTVL.

V gene TRBV7-6 combines with J gene TRBJ2-1; D remains unclear. The CDR3 totals 15 residues. Germline loops: CDR1 SGHVS, CDR2 FNYEAQ. The V end was cut by 1 base, the J end by 0 bases, with 7 bases between. CDR3 amino acids: CASSLERLSYNEQFF. The CDR3 DNA is TGTGCCAGCAGCTTAGAGAGGCTCTCCTACAATGAGCAGTTCTTC.

This chain links TRBV18 with TRBJ1-2, with a weak D call TRBD1 (6 bases). The CDR3 is 15 residues long. V lost 4 bases and J 7 bases, leaving 19 bases between the germline ends. Germline CDR1 is KGHSH and CDR2 is LQKENI. The chain's CDR3 is CASSLQGRGESGYTF. The CDR3 DNA follows: TGTGCCAGCTCACTGCAGGGCAGGGGAGAAAGTGGCTACACCTTC. The full variable domain, with the rest looked up from reference TRBV18 and TRBJ1-2, is NAGVMQNPRHLVRRRGQEARLRCSPMKGHSHVYWYRQLPEEGLKFMVYLQKENIIDESGMPKERFSAEFPKEGPSILRIQQVVRGDSAAYFCASSLQGRGESGYTFGSGTRLTVV.

The chain combines TRBV11-2 with TRBJ1-5; D possibly corresponds to TRBD1 (6 bases). This CDR3 has 16 amino acids. Germline CDR1 is SGHAT and CDR2 is FQNNGV. V was trimmed by 5 bases and J by 4 bases, leaving 18 bases between them. CDR3 coding DNA: TGTGCCAGCAGCCAGGGGTTGCAGGGAAAGAATCAGCCCCAGCATTTT. This sequence encodes CASSQGLQGKNQPQHF.

This clone was seen once. This chain joins TRBV10-1 and TRBJ2-7; TRBD1 matches 9 bases. There are 15 residues in the CDR3. CDR1 is WNHNN and CDR2 is SYGVQD in the germline V gene (reference sequence). The ends lost 3 bases at V and 1 base at J; junction bases unmatched: 4. The CDR3 DNA follows: TGCGCCAGCAGTGAAAAAGGGACAGGGTCCTACGAGCAGTACTTC. Its translation is CASSEKGTGSYEQYF.

This clone was counted between two and nine times. The chain recombines TRBV6-5 with TRBJ1-2; D is ambiguous. Trimming removed 6 bases at V and 5 bases at J, with 10 bases between. The CDR3 covers 12 residues. Germline V CDR1 and CDR2: MNHEY, SVGAGI. DNA of the CDR3: TGTGCCAGCAGCCACCCCCTGTATGGCTACACCTTC. Translation: CASSHPLYGYTF.

This chain links TRBV7-9 with TRBJ1-2; 8 bases are a match to TRBD1. The V gene end was trimmed by 3 bases and the J gene end by 7 bases; junction bases not matched to a gene: 7. From germline, CDR1 is SEHNR and CDR2 FQNEAQ (reference sequence). The CDR3 runs to 14 residues. CDR3 bases: TGTGCCAGCAGCTTGGGTCAGGGGGCTAGTGGCTACACCTTC. It specifies CASSLGQGASGYTF.

This clone was observed once. V is TRBV28 and J is TRBJ2-2; D is perhaps TRBD1 (6 bases). The CDR3 totals 14 residues. Germline CDR1 is MDHEN and CDR2 is SYDVKM. V was shortened by 8 bases and J by 3 bases, with 13 bases between the two germline ends. The CDR3 DNA reads TGTGCCAGCCGGGACATCCGGGACACCGGGGAGCTGTTTTTT. As protein: CASRDIRDTGELFF.

V usage is TRBV7-4 and J usage is TRBJ2-7; D tentatively fits TRBD1 or TRBD2 (5 bases each). Germline V gene data show CDR1 as SGHVT and CDR2 as SQSDAQ. The V end lost 5 bases, the J end lost 9 bases, and 14 bases lay between the germline ends. The CDR3 spans 12 residues. This CDR3 is CASSVGETGQYF. The CDR3 coding sequence is TGTGCCAGCAGCGTGGGGGAGACGGGGCAGTACTTC.

This chain connects TRBV5-1 to TRBJ2-7; no definite D call. Germline values: CDR1 SGHRS, CDR2 YFSETQ. Trimming shortened V by 3 bases and J by 4 bases, and 5 bases separated the two germline ends. This CDR3 contains 11 residues. In DNA form, the CDR3 reads TGCGCCAGCAGCTCCCGGTACGAGCAGTACTTC. It translates to CASSSRYEQYF.

The chain joins TRBV4-1 to TRBJ2-7, with a possible D match to TRBD1 (6 bases). The CDR3 totals 14 residues. CDR1 and CDR2 (germline): MGHRA, YSYEKL. Between the trimmed V and J ends, which lost 6 bases and 1 base, there was a span of 13 bases. In nucleotides, the CDR3 is TGCGCCAGCAGTCTCGGGACATTATCCTACGAGCAGTACTTC. Residues: CASSLGTLSYEQYF.

This rearrangement joins TRBV12-5 to TRBJ2-1; TRBD2 matches 8 bases. The CDR3 extends over 16 amino acids. With V trimmed by 4 bases and J by 9 bases, 14 bases remained unmatched. Germline V CDR1 and CDR2: LGHNT, FRNRAP. The CDR3 here is CASGSPDRREVGEQFF. In DNA, the CDR3 is TGTGCTAGTGGTTCCCCCGATAGGCGGGAGGTCGGTGAGCAGTTCTTC.

The chain joins TRBV7-6 to TRBJ2-3, with 7 bases fitting TRBD2. The CDR3 extends over 17 amino acids. J lost 1 base, V lost 3 bases, and 10 bases had no gene match. Germline V lookup: CDR1 SGHVS, CDR2 FNYEAQ. CDR3: CASSFPQRGGGTDTQYF. In DNA form, the CDR3 reads TGTGCCAGCAGCTTCCCCCAGCGGGGTGGGGGCACAGATACGCAGTATTTT. Based on the CDR3 plus reference TRBV7-6 and TRBJ2-3, the full variable domain is GAGVSQSPRYKVTKRGQDVALRCDPISGHVSLYWYRQALGQGPEFLTYFNYEAQQDKSGLPNDRFSAERPEGSISTLTIQRTEQRDSAMYRCASSFPQRGGGTDTQYFGPGTRLTVL.